This is a list of T cell receptor beta chains from one sample in a study of T cell repertoires in cytomegalovirus infection. TCRdb processed the reads anew with MiXCR; each CDR3 protein has one entry. The data contain about 680,000 distinct CDR3 sequences, approximately 24% of them singletons. Sequenced sample: CD8+ T cells from PBMCs. All receptors come from a human donor in good health (CMV status not recorded). Some clones in this sample may be carry-over from other donors' samples. Each CDR3 is given with its conserved first and last residue. Fields, in order: V gene, J gene, CDR3 length, D gene, clone size, CDR3 protein, CDR3 DNA. D genes are given only for firm matches. Where a row states a size, it is once, few, many or the class of an expanded clone; other rows omit it.

v_call: TRBV20-1
j_call: TRBJ2-1
cdr3_length: 15
d_call: TRBD2
clone_size: -
cdr3_aa: CSAPRGGNGPYEQFF
cdr3_nt: TGCAGTGCTCCCCGGGGGGGCAACGGCCCATATGAGCAGTTCTTC

v_call: TRBV6-8
j_call: TRBJ2-1
cdr3_length: 16
d_call: TRBD2
clone_size: -
cdr3_aa: CASSYRASGRDNEQFF
cdr3_nt: TGTGCCAGCAGTTATAGGGCTAGCGGGCGGGACAATGAGCAGTTCTTC

v_call: TRBV6-2/TRBV6-3
j_call: TRBJ2-1
cdr3_length: 12
d_call: -
clone_size: many
cdr3_aa: CASSYFSGEQFF
cdr3_nt: TGTGCCAGCAGTTACTTTAGCGGTGAGCAGTTCTTC

v_call: TRBV12-3/TRBV12-4
j_call: TRBJ2-1
cdr3_length: 13
d_call: -
clone_size: -
cdr3_aa: CASSYNSHNEQFF
cdr3_nt: TGTGCCAGCAGTTACAACAGCCACAATGAGCAGTTCTTC

v_call: TRBV10-3
j_call: TRBJ1-5
cdr3_length: 15
d_call: -
clone_size: -
cdr3_aa: CAISEGTRINQPQHF
cdr3_nt: TGTGCCATCAGTGAGGGAACTAGGATAAATCAGCCCCAGCATTTT

v_call: TRBV7-9
j_call: TRBJ1-2
cdr3_length: 13
d_call: TRBD1
clone_size: few
cdr3_aa: CASSPTGVGGYTF
cdr3_nt: TGTGCCAGCAGCCCGACAGGGGTTGGGGGCTACACCTTC

v_call: TRBV7-7
j_call: TRBJ2-5
cdr3_length: 17
d_call: TRBD2
clone_size: few
cdr3_aa: CASSPASGGPIQETQYF
cdr3_nt: TGTGCTAGCAGCCCTGCTAGCGGGGGCCCTATCCAAGAGACCCAGTACTTC

v_call: TRBV6-4
j_call: TRBJ2-3
cdr3_length: 16
d_call: -
clone_size: few
cdr3_aa: CASSESRGTSTDTQYF
cdr3_nt: TGTGCCAGCAGTGAGTCACGGGGGACCAGCACAGATACGCAGTATTTT

v_call: TRBV12-3/TRBV12-4
j_call: TRBJ2-7
cdr3_length: 15
d_call: TRBD1
clone_size: -
cdr3_aa: CASSQTGEAFYEQYF
cdr3_nt: TGTGCCAGCAGTCAGACAGGGGAAGCCTTCTACGAGCAGTACTTC

v_call: TRBV14
j_call: TRBJ2-3
cdr3_length: 22
d_call: TRBD1
clone_size: few
cdr3_aa: CASSLTDVTGGTIFPSTDTQYF
cdr3_nt: TGTGCCAGCAGCCTTACCGATGTAACAGGGGGCACGATCTTTCCTAGCACAGATACGCAGTATTTT

v_call: TRBV6-5
j_call: TRBJ2-7
cdr3_length: 12
d_call: TRBD2
clone_size: few
cdr3_aa: CASSQGGSEQYF
cdr3_nt: TGTGCCAGCAGCCAGGGAGGGAGCGAGCAGTACTTC

v_call: TRBV28
j_call: TRBJ2-1
cdr3_length: 13
d_call: -
clone_size: few
cdr3_aa: CASSFNRDNEQFF
cdr3_nt: TGTGCCAGCAGTTTTAACAGAGACAATGAGCAGTTCTTC

v_call: TRBV7-3
j_call: TRBJ2-1
cdr3_length: 16
d_call: -
clone_size: -
cdr3_aa: CASSPLGGLSYNEQFF
cdr3_nt: TGTGCCAGCAGCCCCCTAGGGGGGCTCTCCTACAATGAGCAGTTCTTC

v_call: TRBV7-8
j_call: TRBJ2-1
cdr3_length: 17
d_call: TRBD2
clone_size: many
cdr3_aa: CASSLGPSGGIYNEQFF
cdr3_nt: TGTGCCAGCAGCTTAGGCCCGAGCGGGGGGATATACAATGAGCAGTTCTTC

v_call: TRBV10-3
j_call: TRBJ2-1
cdr3_length: 20
d_call: TRBD2
clone_size: few
cdr3_aa: CAISELLLSGGDSSYNEQFF
cdr3_nt: TGTGCCATCAGTGAACTCCTGCTTTCCGGGGGGGATAGCTCCTACAATGAGCAGTTCTTC

v_call: TRBV10-3
j_call: TRBJ1-2
cdr3_length: 11
d_call: -
clone_size: few
cdr3_aa: CAIRQSYGYTF
cdr3_nt: TGTGCCATCAGACAGAGCTATGGCTACACCTTC

v_call: TRBV28
j_call: TRBJ1-3
cdr3_length: 17
d_call: -
clone_size: many
cdr3_aa: CASSSTPRGAAGNTIYF
cdr3_nt: TGTGCCAGCAGTTCCACCCCAAGGGGAGCAGCTGGAAACACCATATATTTT

v_call: TRBV28
j_call: TRBJ1-2
cdr3_length: 14
d_call: -
clone_size: -
cdr3_aa: CASSARAFNYGYTF
cdr3_nt: TGTGCCAGCAGTGCCAGAGCTTTTAACTATGGCTACACCTTC

v_call: TRBV25-1
j_call: TRBJ2-1
cdr3_length: 13
d_call: TRBD2
clone_size: -
cdr3_aa: CASWGLADNEQFF
cdr3_nt: TGTGCCAGCTGGGGACTAGCGGACAATGAGCAGTTCTTC

v_call: TRBV11-2
j_call: TRBJ2-1
cdr3_length: 14
d_call: -
clone_size: many
cdr3_aa: CASSSGTDLNEQFF
cdr3_nt: TGTGCCAGCAGCTCTGGTACGGATCTTAATGAGCAGTTCTTC

v_call: TRBV5-5
j_call: TRBJ2-7
cdr3_length: 14
d_call: -
clone_size: -
cdr3_aa: CASSLIGIEDEQYF
cdr3_nt: TGTGCCAGCAGCTTGATTGGCATTGAGGACGAGCAGTACTTC

v_call: TRBV7-9
j_call: TRBJ2-2
cdr3_length: 15
d_call: -
clone_size: -
cdr3_aa: CASSLETGVARELFF
cdr3_nt: TGTGCCAGCAGCTTGGAGACAGGTGTTGCCAGGGAGCTGTTTTTT

v_call: TRBV29-1
j_call: TRBJ2-3
cdr3_length: 13
d_call: -
clone_size: few
cdr3_aa: CSVEDEYTDTQYF
cdr3_nt: TGCAGCGTTGAAGACGAGTATACAGATACGCAGTATTTT

v_call: TRBV10-3
j_call: TRBJ2-3
cdr3_length: 14
d_call: TRBD1
clone_size: -
cdr3_aa: CASRWDSSTDTQYF
cdr3_nt: TGTGCCAGCCGGTGGGACAGTTCCACAGATACGCAGTATTTT

v_call: TRBV25-1
j_call: TRBJ1-2
cdr3_length: 16
d_call: TRBD1
clone_size: once
cdr3_aa: CASSERATGGYYGYTF
cdr3_nt: TGTGCCAGCAGTGAAAGGGCGACAGGGGGCTACTATGGCTACACCTTC

v_call: TRBV2
j_call: TRBJ2-3
cdr3_length: 15
d_call: -
clone_size: -
cdr3_aa: CASSAPIESTDTQYF
cdr3_nt: TGTGCCAGCAGCGCCCCTATTGAGTCCACAGATACGCAGTATTTT

v_call: TRBV7-4
j_call: TRBJ1-2
cdr3_length: 14
d_call: -
clone_size: few
cdr3_aa: CASSLVGTLYGYTF
cdr3_nt: TGTGCCAGCAGCTTAGTGGGGACACTTTATGGCTACACCTTC

v_call: TRBV28
j_call: TRBJ1-1
cdr3_length: 14
d_call: TRBD1
clone_size: many
cdr3_aa: CASSRPTGDTEAFF
cdr3_nt: TGTGCCAGCAGCCGCCCGACAGGGGACACTGAAGCTTTCTTT

v_call: TRBV7-8
j_call: TRBJ2-7
cdr3_length: 15
d_call: -
clone_size: many
cdr3_aa: CASSSRTGSSYEQYF
cdr3_nt: TGTGCCAGCAGCTCTCGGACGGGGAGCTCCTACGAGCAGTACTTC

v_call: TRBV4-1
j_call: TRBJ2-5
cdr3_length: 15
d_call: -
clone_size: -
cdr3_aa: CASSQDGSPQETQYF
cdr3_nt: TGCGCCAGCAGCCAAGATGGCAGTCCCCAAGAGACCCAGTACTTC

v_call: TRBV29-1
j_call: TRBJ2-1
cdr3_length: 17
d_call: TRBD1
clone_size: many
cdr3_aa: CSVGGRDRGSPYNEQFF
cdr3_nt: TGCAGCGTTGGTGGACGGGACAGGGGTTCCCCCTACAATGAGCAGTTCTTC

v_call: TRBV3-1
j_call: TRBJ2-1
cdr3_length: 18
d_call: TRBD1
clone_size: few
cdr3_aa: CASSQDSRDRSSYNEQFF
cdr3_nt: TGTGCCAGCAGCCAAGATTCCCGGGACAGAAGCTCCTACAATGAGCAGTTCTTC

v_call: TRBV28
j_call: TRBJ2-4
cdr3_length: 14
d_call: -
clone_size: few
cdr3_aa: CASSSDSLVDIQYF
cdr3_nt: TGTGCCAGCAGTTCAGACAGCCTGGTCGACATTCAGTACTTC

v_call: TRBV7-2
j_call: TRBJ1-5
cdr3_length: 15
d_call: -
clone_size: many
cdr3_aa: CASSFTTRVDQPQHF
cdr3_nt: TGTGCCAGCAGCTTCACCACCAGGGTGGATCAGCCCCAGCATTTT

v_call: TRBV14
j_call: TRBJ2-7
cdr3_length: 15
d_call: -
clone_size: few
cdr3_aa: CASSQETTSSYEQYF
cdr3_nt: TGTGCCAGCAGCCAAGAAACTACCTCTAGCTACGAGCAGTACTTC

v_call: TRBV12-3/TRBV12-4
j_call: TRBJ1-1
cdr3_length: 14
d_call: TRBD1
clone_size: -
cdr3_aa: CASRGQGLNTEAFF
cdr3_nt: TGTGCCAGCAGAGGACAGGGGTTGAACACTGAAGCTTTCTTT

v_call: TRBV7-8
j_call: TRBJ2-4
cdr3_length: 15
d_call: TRBD2
clone_size: many
cdr3_aa: CASSLALGGENIQYF
cdr3_nt: TGTGCCAGCAGCTTAGCGTTGGGGGGGGAGAACATTCAGTACTTC

v_call: TRBV19
j_call: TRBJ2-5
cdr3_length: 14
d_call: -
clone_size: -
cdr3_aa: CASSKSRGPETRYF
cdr3_nt: TGTGCCAGTAGTAAATCCCGAGGGCCCGAGACCCGGTACTTC

v_call: TRBV12-3/TRBV12-4
j_call: TRBJ2-5
cdr3_length: 14
d_call: -
clone_size: -
cdr3_aa: CASSLNGEQETQYF
cdr3_nt: TGTGCCAGCAGTTTAAACGGGGAACAAGAGACCCAGTACTTC

v_call: TRBV24-1
j_call: TRBJ2-1
cdr3_length: 14
d_call: TRBD1
clone_size: many
cdr3_aa: CATSDWTGGNEQFF
cdr3_nt: TGTGCCACCAGTGATTGGACAGGGGGCAATGAGCAGTTCTTC

v_call: TRBV7-2
j_call: TRBJ2-5
cdr3_length: 19
d_call: TRBD2
clone_size: many
cdr3_aa: CASSYLGGGPGVGQETQYF
cdr3_nt: TGTGCCAGCAGTTATTTGGGCGGGGGGCCAGGAGTCGGGCAAGAGACCCAGTACTTC

v_call: TRBV7-9
j_call: TRBJ1-2
cdr3_length: 17
d_call: -
clone_size: many
cdr3_aa: CASSLARGRKSNYGYTF
cdr3_nt: TGTGCCAGCAGCTTAGCGCGGGGACGGAAATCTAACTATGGCTACACCTTC

v_call: TRBV12-3/TRBV12-4
j_call: TRBJ2-1
cdr3_length: 15
d_call: -
clone_size: -
cdr3_aa: CASSLAPTGPYEQFF
cdr3_nt: TGTGCCAGCAGTTTAGCGCCCACAGGACCGTATGAGCAGTTCTTC